This T cell receptor (beta chain) originates from a study of blood T cell repertoires in COVID-19. Germline V CDR1 and CDR2: LNHNV, YYDKDF (reference sequence). V gave up 0 bases and J gave up 7 bases; unmatched junction bases: 14. The CDR3 has 18 residues. Sequenced by immunoSEQ multiplex PCR; TCRdb stores in-frame clones only, minus some. Seen here are 70,000 to 100,000 clones, approximately 81% observed once, and the top ten hold about 14%. The rearrangement links TRBV15 to TRBJ2-2; 7 nucleotides agree with TRBD1. The source material was peripheral blood. The source is a woman aged 80 or over with acute or convalescent COVID-19. CDR3 nucleotides: TGTGCCACCAGCAGAGATTCACGGGGACAGACTTCTGGCGGGGAGCTGTTTTTT. Translated: CATSRDSRGQTSGGELFF.